The present entry profiles one T cell receptor beta chain with its context. What it binds is unknown. Researchers ran the PCR with 60 Vbeta and 13 Jbeta primers. Assay: immunoSEQ multiplex PCR; the TCRdb copy retains only in-frame clones and omits some. The sample lists 120,000 to 150,000 clones, 82% occurring once. This specimen belongs to a study of cytomegalovirus exposure and HLA in healthy donors. Study-wide results and caveats: The CMV antigen specificity of a few CMV-associated chains was confirmed through in vitro analysis. In presence/absence analyses, roughly uniform sequencing depth across donors was assumed.

Nominal health characterized the donors when sampled, though unrecorded immune exposures were likely. Trimming cost V 5 bases and J 5 bases, with 3 bases left between them. The length of the CDR3 is 11 residues. The V gene's germline CDR1 is MDHEN and CDR2 SYDVKM. The sequence was obtained from a male donor in good health and CMV-seronegative. V is TRBV28 and J is TRBJ2-2; D ambiguous. The sequencing input was PBMCs. DNA of the CDR3: TGTGCCAGCAGTCTGACCGGGGAGCTGTTTTTT. Translation gives CASSLTGELFF. Full variable domain (outside the CDR3, taken from reference TRBV28 and TRBJ2-2): DVKVTQSSRYLVKRTGEKVFLECVQDMDHENMFWYRQDPGLGLRLIYFSYDVKMKEKGDIPEGYSVSREKKERFSLILESASTNQTSMYLCASSLTGELFFGEGSRLTVL.